These T cell receptor beta chains were read from a single sample in a study of blood T cell repertoires in COVID-19. Profiled with immunoSEQ multiplex PCR; TCRdb holds only in-frame clones, not every one. The repertoire has about 90,000 clones, 72% of them found once; the top ten carry about an eighth. The sample taken for sequencing was peripheral blood. The receptors shown here come from a woman aged 80 or over with acute or convalescent COVID-19. The conserved cysteine and the conserved F or W are not part of the CDR3 here.

TRBJ2-7,TRBV4-2,ASSQAGDDYEQY
TRBJ2-2,TRBV6-5,ASRMTGLTGELF
TRBJ1-2,TRBV6-5,ASSRITDRAGYT
TRBJ2-4,TRBV6-5,ASSSRTGDIQY
TRBJ1-2,TRBV4-2,ASSQERANYGYT
TRBJ1-2,TRBV4-3,ASSQDSTSYYGYT
TRBJ1-3,TRBV6-5,ASSYAGGNTIY
TRBJ1-6,TRBV5-1,ASSLVARLPSYNSPLH
TRBJ2-3,TRBV7-8,ASSSQGTSGNTDTQY
TRBJ2-3,TRBV7-2,ASSLVGTGPTDTQY
TRBJ1-2,TRBV4-2,ASSQGDREPNYGYT
TRBJ1-1,TRBV7-2,ASSPRGQGNTEAF
TRBJ1-2,TRBV5-5,ASSFGTVGYT
TRBJ2-7,TRBV4-3,ASSPRQGRSSYEQY
TRBJ2-7,TRBV6-5,ASSSQGFGQY
TRBJ1-5,TRBV28,ASRLPGGGNQPQH
TRBJ1-1,TRBV4-1,ASSQASEAF
TRBJ1-3,TRBV2,ASSEFALGSGNTIY
TRBJ2-5,TRBV11-2,ASSQGGLVQETQY
TRBJ1-1,TRBV7-2,ASSSQGRITEAF